This note documents a single T cell receptor beta chain sequence. Its antigen is currently unknown. This entry comes from a study of a mutant IDH1 vaccine in newly diagnosed glioma. Study as a whole: Once 4-6 weeks had passed after radiotherapy alone, vaccination started, or it started with temozolomide cycles. Treated patients were around 60% male, approximately 38% female, mean age roughly 40 years.

Trimming left V 4 bases short and J 3 bases short, with 22 bases between. The CDR3 totals 17 residues. Germline V gene data show CDR1 as SGHRS and CDR2 as YFSETQ. General study findings and limits: It was over 85% of patients that developed vaccine-induced immune responses.

Produced via immunoSEQ multiplex PCR; TCRdb's table is partial and in-frame only. Among more than 55,000 clones listed, around 84% were seen once. The sample's time point: week 35, safety follow-up. It was 300 ug of mutant IDH1 20-mer peptide that made up each vaccine dose, given with topical imiquimod. There were new WHO grade 3 or 4 astrocytomas in the donors, and these were IDH1-mutant and ATRX-lost. This chain joins TRBV5-1 and TRBJ2-5; a possible D gene is TRBD2 (7 bases). The sequence was obtained from a man aged 30-40 years with glioma. Material: PBMCs, obtained from a glioma patient whose treatment included an IDH1 peptide vaccine. CDR3 protein: CASSPERRGAGEETQYF. The CDR3 nucleotides read TGCGCCAGCAGCCCGGAAAGACGGGGGGCCGGAGAAGAGACCCAGTACTTC.